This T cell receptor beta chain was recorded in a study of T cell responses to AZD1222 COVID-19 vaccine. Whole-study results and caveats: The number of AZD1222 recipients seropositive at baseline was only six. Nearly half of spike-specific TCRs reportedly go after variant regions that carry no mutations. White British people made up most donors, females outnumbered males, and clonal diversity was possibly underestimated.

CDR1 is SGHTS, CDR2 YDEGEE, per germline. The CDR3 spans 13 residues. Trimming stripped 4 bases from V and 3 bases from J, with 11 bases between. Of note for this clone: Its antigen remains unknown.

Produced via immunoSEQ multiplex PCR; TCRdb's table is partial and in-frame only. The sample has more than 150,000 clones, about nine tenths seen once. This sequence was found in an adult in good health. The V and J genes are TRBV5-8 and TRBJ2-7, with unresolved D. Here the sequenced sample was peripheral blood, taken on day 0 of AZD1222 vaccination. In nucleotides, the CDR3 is TGTGCCAGCAGCAACCGCTTGCTCTACGAGCAGTACTTC. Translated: CASSNRLLYEQYF.